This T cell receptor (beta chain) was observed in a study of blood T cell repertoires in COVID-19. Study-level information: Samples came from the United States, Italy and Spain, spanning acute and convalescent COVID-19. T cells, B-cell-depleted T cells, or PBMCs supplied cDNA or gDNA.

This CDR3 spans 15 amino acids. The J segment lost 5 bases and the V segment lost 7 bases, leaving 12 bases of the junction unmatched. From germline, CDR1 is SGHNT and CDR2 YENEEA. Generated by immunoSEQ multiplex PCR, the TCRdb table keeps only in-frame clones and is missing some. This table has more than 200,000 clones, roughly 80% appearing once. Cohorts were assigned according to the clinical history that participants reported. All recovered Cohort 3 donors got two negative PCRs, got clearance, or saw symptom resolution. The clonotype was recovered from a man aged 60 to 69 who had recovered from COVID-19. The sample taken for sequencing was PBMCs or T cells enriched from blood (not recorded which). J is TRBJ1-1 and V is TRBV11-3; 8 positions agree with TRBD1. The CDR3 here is CASNNRGQGRTEAFF. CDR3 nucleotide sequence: TGTGCCAGCAACAATCGAGGACAGGGTAGGACTGAAGCTTTCTTT.